This paragraph covers one T cell receptor beta chain sequence. This entry belongs to a study of patients and donors after allogeneic stem cell transplantation. V lost 0 bases and J 0 bases, leaving 4 bases between the germline ends. The CDR3 loop spans 14 amino acids. Germline CDR1 and CDR2: MGHRA and YSYEKL. TCRdb itself ran the RT-PCR reads through MiXCR, one entry per CDR3 protein. The sample includes around 240,000 distinct CDR3 sequences, 13% to 15% of them seen just once. The chain is built from TRBV4-1 and TRBJ2-3; D gene ambiguous. This TCR was recovered from a human donor who was either an allogeneic HSCT recipient or a stem cell or donor lymphocyte infusion donor (not recorded which). It is not recorded whose cells these are; they may come from a transplant donor. The material sequenced was blood, either unsorted or a sorted T cell fraction (not recorded which). The CDR3 DNA sequence: TGCGCCAGCAGCCAAGATACTAGCACAGATACGCAGTATTTT. As protein: CASSQDTSTDTQYF.